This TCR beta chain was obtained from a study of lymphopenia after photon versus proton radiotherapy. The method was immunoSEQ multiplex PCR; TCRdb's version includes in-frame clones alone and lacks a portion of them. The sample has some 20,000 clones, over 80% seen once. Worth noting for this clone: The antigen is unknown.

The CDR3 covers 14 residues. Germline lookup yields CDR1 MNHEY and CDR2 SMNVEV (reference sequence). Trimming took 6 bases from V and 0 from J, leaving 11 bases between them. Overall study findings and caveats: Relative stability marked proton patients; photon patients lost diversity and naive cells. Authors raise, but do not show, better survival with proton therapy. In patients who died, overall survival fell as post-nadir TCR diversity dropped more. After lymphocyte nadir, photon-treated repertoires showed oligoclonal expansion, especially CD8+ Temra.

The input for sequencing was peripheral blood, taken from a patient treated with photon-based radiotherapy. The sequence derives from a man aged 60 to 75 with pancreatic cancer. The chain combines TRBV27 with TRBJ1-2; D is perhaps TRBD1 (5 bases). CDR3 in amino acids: CASRSQGANYGYTF. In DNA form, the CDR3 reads TGTGCCAGCAGGAGCCAGGGAGCTAACTATGGCTACACCTTC.